The next 14 T cell receptor beta chains were all read from a single sample in a study of cytomegalovirus exposure and HLA in healthy donors. Amplification used 60 Vbeta primers and 13 Jbeta primers. Assay used: immunoSEQ multiplex PCR; TCRdb lists only in-frame clones, some missing. Counted here are approximately 120,000 clones, about 86% occurring once; the ten biggest clones make up roughly 2.3%. Input material: PBMCs. The receptors come from a woman aged 30 to 39 in good health and CMV-seronegative.

The chain recombines TRBV7-9 with TRBJ1-4; D gene ambiguous. Trimming stripped 2 bases from V and 4 bases from J, with 8 bases between. From germline, CDR1 is SEHNR and CDR2 FQNEAQ (reference sequence). The CDR3 extends over 14 amino acids. This CDR3 is CASSLRQDNEKLFF. CDR3 nucleotides: TGTGCCAGCAGCTTACGGCAGGATAATGAAAAACTGTTTTTT.

The V and J genes are TRBV7-9 and TRBJ2-7; TRBD2 aligns across 7 bases. Trimming took 5 bases from V and 5 from J; bases not matched to a gene: 6. The CDR3 length is 13 residues. Per germline, CDR1 SEHNR and CDR2 FQNEAQ (reference sequence). This chain's CDR3 is CASSQIAGDEQYF. CDR3 bases: TGTGCCAGCAGCCAGATAGCGGGTGACGAGCAGTACTTC.

The chain employs TRBV29-1 and TRBJ1-2, with D unclear. The germline gives CDR1 SQVTM, CDR2 ANQGSEA. This CDR3 spans 12 amino acids. V shed 1 base and J shed 4 bases, with 7 bases lying between them. CDR3 loop: CSVEARSYGYTF. As DNA, the CDR3 is TGCAGCGTTGAAGCCCGCAGCTATGGCTACACCTTC.

The chain employs TRBV2 and TRBJ1-2; D not certain. The germline V gene has CDR1 SNHLY and CDR2 FYNNEI. This CDR3 has 14 amino acids. V was trimmed by 6 bases and J by 3 bases, leaving 14 bases between them. The CDR3 DNA sequence: TGTGCCAGCAGCGAAACGACATTTTACTATGGCTACACCTTC. It encodes CASSETTFYYGYTF.

This clone appeared once. The V call is TRBV5-1, the J call TRBJ1-4; a weak D match, TRBD1 (5 bases). V lost 2 bases, J lost 5 bases, and 22 bases lay in between. CDR1 and CDR2 from the germline V gene are SGHRS and YFSETQ. The CDR3 sequence is 18 residues long. This chain's CDR3 is CASSFAGIRLLQNEKLFF. DNA for the CDR3: TGCGCCAGCAGCTTTGCAGGGATTCGGCTTCTACAAAATGAAAAACTGTTTTTT.

The V gene is TRBV7-9, the J gene TRBJ2-1; 7 bases map to TRBD1. V gave up 6 bases and J gave up 6 bases; unmatched junction bases: 14. Germline V CDR1 and CDR2: SEHNR, FQNEAQ (reference sequence). This CDR3 has 16 amino acids. CDR3 nucleotides: TGTGCCAGCAGTTTCCCTGACAGGGACCCCTCCAATGAGCAGTTCTTC. Its protein product is CASSFPDRDPSNEQFF.

The V call is TRBV21-1, the J call TRBJ1-5. TRBV21-1 is labeled a pseudogene. The CDR3 length is 12 residues. CDR3 in DNA: TGTGCCAGCAGCATTCCGTATCAGCCCCAGCATTTT. Translated, it gives CASSIPYQPQHF.

CDR3 residues: CASSPTGLKDTQYF. For the CDR3, the DNA is TGTGCCAGCTCACCGACGGGATTAAAGGATACGCAGTATTTT. The gene calls are TRBV18 and TRBJ2-3, with a weak D call TRBD2 (5 bases). V was cut by 3 bases and J by 6 bases, with 13 bases left in between. Per the germline V gene, CDR1 is KGHSH and CDR2 is LQKENI. This CDR3 contains 14 residues. Variable domain in full (rest from reference TRBV18 and TRBJ2-3): NAGVMQNPRHLVRRRGQEARLRCSPMKGHSHVYWYRQLPEEGLKFMVYLQKENIIDESGMPKERFSAEFPKEGPSILRIQQVVRGDSAAYFCASSPTGLKDTQYFGPGTRLTVL.

The sample holds one count of this clone. CDR3 in DNA: TGTGCCACCAGCGCGATTTACGAGCGGAATGAGCAGTTCTTC. Protein sequence: CATSAIYERNEQFF. The chain carries TRBV15 and TRBJ2-1; D may be TRBD2 (5 bases). CDR3 length: 14 residues. V shed 5 bases and J shed 7 bases, with 15 bases lying between them. Germline assignment: CDR1 LNHNV and CDR2 YYDKDF (reference sequence).

The CDR3 spells CASSLFVRLGDFNEQFF. CDR3 sequence (DNA): TGTGCCAGCAGTTTATTCGTTCGCCTCGGGGATTTCAATGAGCAGTTCTTC. V and J are TRBV28 and TRBJ2-1; a weak D match, TRBD2 (5 bases). The CDR3 runs 17 residues. Germline loops: CDR1 MDHEN, CDR2 SYDVKM. V gave up 1 base and J gave up 6 bases, with 19 bases separating them.

The chain has TRBV6-4 and TRBJ2-3; TRBD2 matches at 9 bases. The J segment lost 0 bases and the V segment lost 4 bases, leaving 5 bases of the junction unmatched. CDR3 length: 16 amino acids. Germline V CDR1 and CDR2: MRHNA, SNTAGT. CDR3 in DNA: TGTGCCAGCAGTGTGGGACTAGCAGCCAGCACAGATACGCAGTATTTT. Translating gives CASSVGLAASTDTQYF.

The genes are TRBV7-7 and TRBJ2-1, with D possibly being TRBD1 (5 bases). In germline, CDR1 is SSHAT, CDR2 FNYEAQ (reference sequence). V was cut by 0 bases and J by 9 bases, with 12 bases left in between. The CDR3 has 14 residues. In nucleotides, the CDR3 is TGTGCCAGCAGCTTAGCCGGGCAGGGCACTGAGCAGTTCTTC. Translating it yields CASSLAGQGTEQFF.

This clone appeared once. The chain links TRBV19 to TRBJ2-1; D call uncertain. The germline gives CDR1 LNHDA, CDR2 SQIVND (reference sequence). This CDR3 is built from 15 residues. V gave up 11 bases and J gave up 1 base, with 18 bases separating them. CDR3 sequence reads: CASQEVGGSYNEQFF. CDR3 DNA sequence: TGTGCCTCCCAAGAGGTCGGTGGGTCCTACAATGAGCAGTTCTTC.

The chain has TRBV5-1 and TRBJ1-4; D is possibly TRBD1 (5 bases). V was cut by 0 bases and J by 3 bases, with 6 bases left in between. The CDR3 totals 14 residues. CDR1 SGHRS and CDR2 YFSETQ come from the germline V gene. CDR3 sequence (DNA): TGCGCCAGCAGCTTGGACAGGTCTAATGAAAAACTGTTTTTT. It specifies CASSLDRSNEKLFF.